This is a list of T cell receptor beta chains from one sample in a study of blood T cell repertoires in COVID-19. Profiling relied on immunoSEQ multiplex PCR, and the TCRdb table lists in-frame clones only, not all of them. The table lists 350,000 to 400,000 clones, around 87% of them singletons. Sequenced input: PBMCs or T cells enriched from blood (not recorded which). These receptors all come from a man aged 35 to 55 in a cohort exposed to, infected with or recovered from COVID-19 (not recorded which). The CDR3 runs from the conserved cysteine through the conserved F or W. The order of the fields is J gene, V gene, clone size, D gene, CDR3 protein, CDR3 DNA. D genes are given only for firm matches. Rows give clone size only sometimes, using once, few, many, or a class for an expanded clone.

j_call: TRBJ2-2; v_call: TRBV5-8; clone_size: NA; d_call: TRBD2; cdr3_aa: CASWRRGTGELFF; cdr3_nt: TGTGCCAGCTGGAGGCGGGGGACCGGGGAGCTGTTTTTT
j_call: TRBJ1-6; v_call: TRBV30; clone_size: NA; d_call: NA; cdr3_aa: CAWSVRTGRNSPLHF; cdr3_nt: TGTGCCTGGAGTGTCCGGACGGGGAGGAATTCACCCCTCCACTTT
j_call: TRBJ1-1; v_call: TRBV27; clone_size: NA; d_call: NA; cdr3_aa: CASRPPRQVGEAFF; cdr3_nt: TGTGCCAGCAGACCTCCGCGACAGGTGGGGGAAGCTTTCTTT
j_call: TRBJ2-1; v_call: TRBV7-3; clone_size: NA; d_call: NA; cdr3_aa: CASSLGRNSYNEQFF; cdr3_nt: TGTGCCAGCAGCCTAGGAAGGAATTCATACAATGAGCAGTTCTTC
j_call: TRBJ2-3; v_call: TRBV18; clone_size: once; d_call: NA; cdr3_aa: CASSPGTSTDTQYF; cdr3_nt: TGTGCCAGCTCACCAGGGACTAGCACAGATACGCAGTATTTT
j_call: TRBJ1-3; v_call: TRBV7-8; clone_size: NA; d_call: NA; cdr3_aa: CASSLGSVGAGNTIYF; cdr3_nt: TGTGCCAGCAGCTTAGGGTCAGTCGGGGCTGGAAACACCATATATTTT
j_call: TRBJ1-1; v_call: TRBV28; clone_size: NA; d_call: TRBD1; cdr3_aa: CASRSGQSSAEAFF; cdr3_nt: TGTGCCAGCAGGTCGGGACAGTCTAGCGCTGAAGCTTTCTTT
j_call: TRBJ2-1; v_call: TRBV10-1; clone_size: once; d_call: NA; cdr3_aa: CASSEQGQSSYNEQFF; cdr3_nt: TGCGCCAGCAGTGAGCAGGGGCAAAGCTCCTACAATGAGCAGTTCTTC
j_call: TRBJ2-7; v_call: TRBV11-2; clone_size: once; d_call: NA; cdr3_aa: CASSLEAGATYEQYF; cdr3_nt: TGTGCCAGCAGCTTAGAGGCGGGGGCGACCTACGAGCAGTACTTC
j_call: TRBJ2-2; v_call: TRBV24-1; clone_size: NA; d_call: NA; cdr3_aa: CATSEVRAPSTGELFF; cdr3_nt: TGTGCCACCAGTGAGGTGAGGGCCCCAAGCACCGGGGAGCTGTTTTTT
j_call: TRBJ1-1; v_call: TRBV11-2; clone_size: NA; d_call: NA; cdr3_aa: CANSLEPGVNTEAFF; cdr3_nt: TGTGCCAACAGCTTAGAGCCAGGGGTGAACACTGAAGCTTTCTTT
j_call: TRBJ1-4; v_call: TRBV9; clone_size: many; d_call: NA; cdr3_aa: CASTPGQATNEKLFF; cdr3_nt: TGTGCCAGCACCCCAGGGCAGGCGACTAATGAAAAACTGTTTTTT
j_call: TRBJ2-1; v_call: TRBV19; clone_size: NA; d_call: TRBD2; cdr3_aa: CASSGLAGINNEQFF; cdr3_nt: TGTGCCAGTAGTGGTCTAGCGGGAATTAACAATGAGCAGTTCTTC
j_call: TRBJ2-7; v_call: TRBV10-2; clone_size: NA; d_call: TRBD2; cdr3_aa: CASSGSGGSSYEQYF; cdr3_nt: TGCGCCAGCAGCGGAAGCGGGGGCAGCTCCTACGAGCAGTACTTC
j_call: TRBJ2-2; v_call: TRBV20-1; clone_size: NA; d_call: NA; cdr3_aa: CSARETGELFF; cdr3_nt: TGCAGTGCTCGGGAGACCGGGGAGCTGTTTTTT
j_call: TRBJ1-4; v_call: TRBV7-9; clone_size: once; d_call: NA; cdr3_aa: CASSSPTAVNEKLFF; cdr3_nt: TGTGCCAGCAGCTCCCCGACGGCGGTAAATGAAAAACTGTTTTTT
j_call: TRBJ2-3; v_call: TRBV3-1/TRBV3-2; clone_size: NA; d_call: TRBD1; cdr3_aa: CASSQMGQPTDTQYF; cdr3_nt: TGTGCCAGCAGCCAAATGGGACAGCCCACAGATACGCAGTATTTT
j_call: TRBJ2-1; v_call: TRBV19; clone_size: NA; d_call: NA; cdr3_aa: CASSSPTGSSYNEQFF; cdr3_nt: TGTGCCAGTAGTTCCCCGACTGGTAGCTCCTACAATGAGCAGTTCTTC
j_call: TRBJ2-1; v_call: TRBV11-2; clone_size: NA; d_call: TRBD1; cdr3_aa: CASSSFGQTGRFF; cdr3_nt: TGTGCCAGCAGCTCCTTCGGACAGACAGGGCGGTTCTTC
j_call: TRBJ1-3; v_call: TRBV18; clone_size: NA; d_call: NA; cdr3_aa: CASSPREVGISGNTIYF; cdr3_nt: TGTGCCAGCTCACCAAGGGAGGTCGGGATCTCTGGAAACACCATATATTTT
j_call: TRBJ1-4; v_call: TRBV28; clone_size: NA; d_call: NA; cdr3_aa: CASNDRSLNEKLFF; cdr3_nt: TGTGCCAGCAATGACAGGTCCCTCAATGAAAAACTGTTTTTT
j_call: TRBJ2-7; v_call: TRBV5-1; clone_size: few; d_call: NA; cdr3_aa: CASSLVTGSYEQYF; cdr3_nt: TGCGCCAGCAGCTTGGTGACAGGTTCCTACGAGCAGTACTTC
j_call: TRBJ2-7; v_call: TRBV5-1; clone_size: NA; d_call: NA; cdr3_aa: CASSRTPSYEQYF; cdr3_nt: TGCGCCAGCAGCCGGACACCTTCCTACGAGCAGTACTTC
j_call: TRBJ2-2; v_call: TRBV15; clone_size: NA; d_call: NA; cdr3_aa: CATSRGTGTTGELFF; cdr3_nt: TGTGCCACCAGCAGGGGAACAGGGACCACCGGGGAGCTGTTTTTT
j_call: TRBJ1-1; v_call: TRBV23-1; clone_size: NA; d_call: NA; cdr3_aa: CASTRGGNSEAFF; cdr3_nt: TGCGCCAGCACCCGGGGGGGGAACTCTGAAGCTTTCTTT
j_call: TRBJ1-6; v_call: TRBV9; clone_size: few; d_call: NA; cdr3_aa: CASSVEQINSPLHF; cdr3_nt: TGTGCCAGCAGCGTAGAACAGATTAATTCACCCCTCCACTTT
j_call: TRBJ2-3; v_call: TRBV30; clone_size: NA; d_call: NA; cdr3_aa: CAWRSGGLTSSTDTQYF; cdr3_nt: TGTGCCTGGAGATCCGGAGGACTCACATCAAGCACAGATACGCAGTATTTT
j_call: TRBJ1-6; v_call: TRBV18; clone_size: NA; d_call: NA; cdr3_aa: CASSQDSDNSPLHF; cdr3_nt: TGTGCCAGCTCACAGGACAGTGATAATTCACCCCTCCACTTT
j_call: TRBJ1-1; v_call: TRBV5-8; clone_size: NA; d_call: NA; cdr3_aa: CASSSQGGTEAFF; cdr3_nt: TGTGCCAGCAGCTCTCAGGGAGGCACTGAAGCTTTCTTT
j_call: TRBJ1-4; v_call: TRBV5-1; clone_size: NA; d_call: TRBD1; cdr3_aa: CASSLGDSHEKLFF; cdr3_nt: TGCGCCAGCAGCTTGGGGGACAGTCATGAAAAACTGTTTTTT
j_call: TRBJ1-2; v_call: TRBV6-5; clone_size: once; d_call: NA; cdr3_aa: CASSYSGGGANYGYTF; cdr3_nt: TGTGCCAGCAGTTACTCCGGGGGTGGAGCTAACTATGGCTACACCTTC